These T cell receptor beta chains were read from a single sample in a study of early T cells in non-severe SARS-CoV-2 infection. TCRdb fed the 5' RACE reads into MiXCR, producing one record per CDR3 protein. The data show about 80,000 distinct CDR3 sequences, around 12% seen once. Source: whole blood, taken at baseline. These receptors originate from an adult who was a healthcare worker with PCR-confirmed SARS-CoV-2 infection or an uninfected control (not recorded which). The donor label of this sample is uncertain. Each CDR3 is given with its conserved first and last residue. Each record gives: clone size, J gene, D gene, V gene, CDR3 protein, CDR3 DNA. A D gene is named only where the DNA matches it firmly. The size field is filled for only some rows; it gives once, few, many or a size class.

many	TRBJ2-3	-	TRBV7-3	CASSYNVGDTQYF	TGTGCCAGCAGTTACAACGTTGGAGATACGCAGTATTTT
once	TRBJ2-5	-	TRBV9	CASSVGSTQETQYF	TGTGCCAGCAGCGTAGGGTCTACTCAAGAGACCCAGTACTTC
many	TRBJ1-2	TRBD1	TRBV11-2	CASSSGTGNRLGYTF	TGTGCCAGCAGCTCAGGGACAGGGAATCGTCTGGGCTACACCTTC
-	TRBJ1-1	-	TRBV13	CASSSDVSRGRAFF	TGTGCCAGCAGTTCAGATGTCTCTCGGGGGAGAGCTTTCTTT
-	TRBJ2-5	TRBD1	TRBV24-1	CATSDATGGTGQETQYF	TGTGCCACCAGTGATGCTACCGGAGGGACAGGCCAAGAGACCCAGTACTTC
many	TRBJ2-2	TRBD2	TRBV24-1	CATSEHTSGSGNTGELFF	TGTGCCACCAGTGAGCATACTAGCGGGAGTGGCAACACCGGGGAGCTGTTTTTT
few	TRBJ1-1	TRBD1	TRBV7-9	CASSRGTGDLPTEAFF	TGTGCCAGCAGCCGGGGAACAGGGGACCTCCCCACTGAAGCTTTCTTT
few	TRBJ2-7	TRBD2	TRBV11-2	CASSRLPPGLAGDWRTYEQYF	TGTGCCAGCAGCCGATTACCTCCGGGACTAGCGGGAGATTGGCGGACCTACGAGCAGTACTTC
-	TRBJ2-7	TRBD2	TRBV6-2/TRBV6-3	CASTGLALSYEQYF	TGTGCCAGTACTGGACTAGCCCTCTCCTACGAGCAGTACTTC
-	TRBJ2-3	-	TRBV25-1	CASSVQGADTQYF	TGTGCCAGCAGTGTTCAGGGCGCAGATACGCAGTATTTT
-	TRBJ2-7	-	TRBV12-3/TRBV12-4	CASSPQGGIEQYF	TGTGCCAGCAGTCCACAGGGGGGGATCGAGCAGTACTTC
-	TRBJ2-1	-	TRBV20-1	CSAKRLAAYNEQFF	TGCAGTGCTAAACGCCTAGCCGCCTACAATGAGCAGTTCTTC
-	TRBJ2-1	-	TRBV11-3	CASSPLLRPIRGHEQFF	TGTGCCAGCAGCCCCCTCTTAAGGCCTATAAGGGGACATGAGCAGTTCTTC
-	TRBJ1-4	-	TRBV10-2	CASALAATNEKLFF	TGCGCCAGCGCTCTCGCGGCAACTAATGAAAAACTGTTTTTT
-	TRBJ2-7	TRBD2	TRBV3-1	CASSQRGGLYEQYF	TGTGCCAGCAGCCAGCGGGGGGGACTCTACGAGCAGTACTTC
-	TRBJ2-1	TRBD2	TRBV11-1	CASSFSGSKVNEQFF	TGTGCCAGCAGCTTTAGCGGGAGTAAGGTCAATGAGCAGTTCTTC
-	TRBJ2-3	-	TRBV5-4	CASSRVVEADTQYF	TGTGCCAGCAGCCGTGTAGTGGAGGCAGATACGCAGTATTTT
few	TRBJ1-1	TRBD1	TRBV7-6	CASSLGSGTATEAFF	TGTGCCAGCAGCTTAGGCTCGGGGACAGCCACTGAAGCTTTCTTT
-	TRBJ2-3	TRBD2	TRBV4-3	CASSQDSLAGITDTQYF	TGCGCCAGCAGCCAAGATAGCCTAGCGGGGATCACAGATACGCAGTATTTT
many	TRBJ2-2	-	TRBV7-3	CASSIVAGPELFF	TGTGCCAGCAGCATAGTAGCCGGACCCGAGCTGTTTTTT
few	TRBJ2-1	-	TRBV29-1	CSVAGASYNEQFF	TGCAGCGTTGCAGGCGCCTCCTACAATGAGCAGTTCTTC
few	TRBJ1-1	TRBD1	TRBV9	CASSVPTGKAFF	TGTGCCAGCAGCGTACCGACAGGGAAAGCTTTCTTT
many	TRBJ2-7	-	TRBV10-3	CAIARGEMQYF	TGTGCCATCGCACGTGGGGAGATGCAGTACTTC
many	TRBJ2-7	-	TRBV4-1	CASSRVLAEVYEQYF	TGCGCCAGCAGCCGGGTTTTAGCGGAGGTCTACGAGCAGTACTTC
-	TRBJ2-3	TRBD1	TRBV27	CASSFLPIQDRGPDTQYF	TGTGCCAGCAGTTTTCTTCCTATCCAGGACAGGGGGCCCGATACGCAGTATTTT
many	TRBJ2-6	TRBD2	TRBV7-3	CASSFLAGASSGANVLTF	TGTGCCAGCAGCTTCCTAGCGGGGGCCTCCTCTGGGGCCAACGTCCTGACTTTC
few	TRBJ2-5	TRBD2	TRBV7-2	CASSLGVLRGERQETQYF	TGTGCCAGCAGCTTAGGTGTTCTACGGGGGGAACGACAAGAGACCCAGTACTTC
-	TRBJ2-3	-	TRBV27	CASSPLPRAQRTDTQYF	TGTGCCAGCAGTCCTCTCCCCCGGGCGCAGCGGACAGATACGCAGTATTTT
-	TRBJ2-1	-	TRBV4-3	CASSPRGGRLDSEQFF	TGCGCCAGCAGCCCCAGGGGGGGCCGACTAGACTCTGAGCAGTTCTTC